The clone carrying this T cell receptor (beta chain) was recorded a few times. From germline, CDR1 is DFQATT and CDR2 SNEGSKA (reference sequence). Trimming removed 6 bases at V and 2 bases at J, with 13 bases between. This CDR3 region has 14 residues. TCRdb re-analysed the reads in MiXCR, keeping a single row per CDR3 protein. This repertoire shows over 150,000 distinct CDR3 sequences, about a sixth found once; its top ten account for under 30%. The sample comes from a study of T cell repertoires in cytomegalovirus infection. The sequenced sample was CD8+ T cells from PBMCs. The chain couples TRBV20-1 to TRBJ2-2, with D perhaps matching TRBD2 (6 bases). This TCR was recovered from a human donor in good health (CMV status not recorded). Some clones in this sample may be carry-over from other donors' samples. CDR3 coding DNA: TGCAGTGCCCGGGACTGGAAAAACACCGGGGAGCTGTTTTTT. Protein sequence: CSARDWKNTGELFF.